Listed below are T cell receptor beta chains from one sample, sequenced in a study of cytomegalovirus exposure and HLA in healthy donors. Some clones are missing from TCRdb's copy, which holds only in-frame ones; the method was immunoSEQ multiplex PCR. The data hold some 130,000 clones, with roughly 80% observed a single time. The sequenced sample was PBMCs. The receptors here all came from a woman in her thirties or forties in good health and CMV-seronegative. Both conserved end residues are part of each CDR3. Fields, in order: CDR3 protein, CDR3 DNA, clone size, J gene, D gene, V gene. The D gene is left open where the match is weak. Only part of the rows carry a size: once, few, many, or a class if the clone is expanded.

CASSRTSGRSTDTQYF,TGTGCCAGCTCTCGGACTAGCGGGAGGAGCACAGATACGCAGTATTTT,NA,TRBJ2-3,TRBD2,TRBV18
CASSGVRGNTEAFF,TGTGCCAGCAGCGGAGTCAGGGGAAACACTGAAGCTTTCTTT,NA,TRBJ1-1,NA,TRBV9
CASSQDQGQAAHYGYTF,TGCGCCAGCAGCCAAGACCAGGGACAGGCCGCCCACTATGGCTACACCTTC,NA,TRBJ1-2,TRBD1,TRBV4-3
CASSEMGTIRTEAFF,TGTGCCAGCAGTGAAATGGGCACCATTCGGACTGAAGCTTTCTTT,NA,TRBJ1-1,NA,TRBV6-1
CASSLQKTGELFF,TGTGCCAGCAGCTTACAGAAAACCGGGGAGCTGTTTTTT,NA,TRBJ2-2,NA,TRBV7-2
CASSVGTSGSNEQFF,TGTGCCAGTAGTGTCGGGACTAGCGGGAGTAATGAGCAGTTCTTC,NA,TRBJ2-1,TRBD2,TRBV19
CASSSRTGQRGEAFF,TGTGCCAGCAGCTCCCGGACAGGGCAGCGGGGCGAAGCTTTCTTT,NA,TRBJ1-1,TRBD1,TRBV4-2
CASSLMYPRQQYF,TGTGCCAGCAGTTTAATGTATCCTAGGCAACAGTACTTC,NA,TRBJ2-7,NA,TRBV28
CASSPAGGMYEQYF,TGTGCCAGCAGCCCAGCGGGAGGAATGTACGAGCAGTACTTC,once,TRBJ2-7,TRBD2,TRBV5-4
CASSGDRFGPAVQPQHF,TGTGCCAGCAGTGGGGACAGGTTTGGGCCGGCGGTTCAGCCCCAGCATTTT,NA,TRBJ1-5,TRBD1,TRBV6-1
CASPPRQGNTEAFF,TGTGCCAGCCCCCCGCGGCAGGGGAACACTGAAGCTTTCTTT,NA,TRBJ1-1,NA,TRBV18
CASSLEREDEQFF,TGTGCCAGCAGCTTAGAGCGGGAGGATGAGCAGTTCTTC,NA,TRBJ2-1,TRBD2,TRBV7-8
CASSGGMNTEAFF,TGTGCCAGCAGTGGGGGGATGAACACTGAAGCTTTCTTT,NA,TRBJ1-1,NA,TRBV7-3
CASSLAIQGSYGYTF,TGTGCCAGCAGCTTAGCAATACAGGGGAGCTATGGCTACACCTTC,once,TRBJ1-2,TRBD1,TRBV7-9
CASSGTDTEAFF,TGTGCCAGCAGCGGGACAGACACTGAAGCTTTCTTT,NA,TRBJ1-1,TRBD1,TRBV5-8
CASSLGRGDAEAFF,TGTGCCAGCAGTTTAGGTAGGGGTGACGCTGAAGCTTTCTTT,few,TRBJ1-1,NA,TRBV27
CASSQDQAKHSPLHF,TGTGCCAGCAGCCAAGACCAGGCCAAACATTCACCCCTCCACTTT,NA,TRBJ1-6,NA,TRBV4-2
CASSRDRDNEQFF,TGTGCCAGCAGCCGGGACAGAGACAATGAGCAGTTCTTC,NA,TRBJ2-1,TRBD1,TRBV11-3